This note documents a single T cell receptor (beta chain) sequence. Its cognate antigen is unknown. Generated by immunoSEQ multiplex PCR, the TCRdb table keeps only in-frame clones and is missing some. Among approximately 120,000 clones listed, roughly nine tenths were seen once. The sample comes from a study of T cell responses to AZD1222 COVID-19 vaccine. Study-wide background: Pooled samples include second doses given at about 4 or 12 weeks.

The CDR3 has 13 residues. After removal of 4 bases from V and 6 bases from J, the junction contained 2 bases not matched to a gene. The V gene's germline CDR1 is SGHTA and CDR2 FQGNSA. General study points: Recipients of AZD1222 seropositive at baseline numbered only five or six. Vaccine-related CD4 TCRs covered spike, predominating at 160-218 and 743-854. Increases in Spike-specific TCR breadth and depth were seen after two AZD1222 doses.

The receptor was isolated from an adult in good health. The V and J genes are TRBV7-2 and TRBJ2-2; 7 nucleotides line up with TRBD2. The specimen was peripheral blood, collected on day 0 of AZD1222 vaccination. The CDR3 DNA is TGTGCCAGCAGCTCCGGACTAGCCGGGGAGCTGTTTTTT. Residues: CASSSGLAGELFF.